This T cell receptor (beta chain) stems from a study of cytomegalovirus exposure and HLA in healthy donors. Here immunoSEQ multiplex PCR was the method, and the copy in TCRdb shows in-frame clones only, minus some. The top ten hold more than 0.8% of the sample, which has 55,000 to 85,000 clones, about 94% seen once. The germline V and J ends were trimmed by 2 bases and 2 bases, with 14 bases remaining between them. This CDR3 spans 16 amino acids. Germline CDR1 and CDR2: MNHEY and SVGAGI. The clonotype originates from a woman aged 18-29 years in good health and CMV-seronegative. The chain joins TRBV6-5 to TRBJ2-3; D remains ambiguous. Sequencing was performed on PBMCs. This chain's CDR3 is CASSYRSVSLTDTQYF. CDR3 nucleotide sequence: TGTGCCAGCAGTTACCGGTCAGTTAGCCTCACAGATACGCAGTATTTT.